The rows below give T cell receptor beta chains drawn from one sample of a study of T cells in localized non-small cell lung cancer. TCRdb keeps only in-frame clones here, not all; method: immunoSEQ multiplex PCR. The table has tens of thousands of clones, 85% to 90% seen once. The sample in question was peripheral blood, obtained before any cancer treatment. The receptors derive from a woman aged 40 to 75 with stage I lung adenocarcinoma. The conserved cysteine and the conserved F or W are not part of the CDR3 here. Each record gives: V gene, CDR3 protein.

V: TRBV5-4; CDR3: ASSFQAGGRNTQY
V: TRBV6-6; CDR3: ASSGDTYGYT
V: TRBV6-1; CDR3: ASSDRQRSRDQPQH
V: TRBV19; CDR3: ASSRGGQGRTDGYT
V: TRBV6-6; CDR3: ASRLTGVNPEAF
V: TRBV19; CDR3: ASSTGLAGFRAGELF
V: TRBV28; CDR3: ASSPRARSSLGGANQPQH
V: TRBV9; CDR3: ASSVGGGIQDPLH
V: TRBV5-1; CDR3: ASSPGQGGHNEQF
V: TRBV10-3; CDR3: AISGDGLGYEQY
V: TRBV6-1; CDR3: ASSAHRVDQPQH
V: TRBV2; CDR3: ASSEAQLTIRETQY
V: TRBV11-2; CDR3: ASSPGLAEYNEQF
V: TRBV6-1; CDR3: ASSEGGGNIQY
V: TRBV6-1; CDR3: ASSDSRTLLNQPQH
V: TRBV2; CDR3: ASRGGAGANVLT
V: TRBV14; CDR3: ASSLTGGQPQH
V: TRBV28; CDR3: ASIGGNSPLH
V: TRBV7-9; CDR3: ASSFTSGPYNEQF
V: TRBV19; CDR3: ASEERTVGYQPQH
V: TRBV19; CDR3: ASSQGGGNQPQH
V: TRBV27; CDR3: ASSYGTSGRAGPRNEQF
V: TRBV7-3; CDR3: ASSLVGKETQY
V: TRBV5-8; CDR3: ASSPGLGPDYGYT
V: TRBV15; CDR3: ATSRGASQSYEQY
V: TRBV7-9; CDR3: ASSKTGGQETQY
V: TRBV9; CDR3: ASSVLRERYGYT
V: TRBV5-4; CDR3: ASSFRGAKNIQY
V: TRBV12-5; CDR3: ATGQGDQPQH
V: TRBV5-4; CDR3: ASSLENRRTEAF
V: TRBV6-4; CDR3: ASSDSQGGAQY
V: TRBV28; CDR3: ASNQPQGGNEKLF
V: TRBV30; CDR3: ASTHRREGNEQF
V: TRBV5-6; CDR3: ASSLVPMNTEAF
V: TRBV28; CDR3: ASSGPGQGKNTIY
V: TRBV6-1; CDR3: ASSGGVHSGEQY
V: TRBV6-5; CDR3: ASSLTDATNEKLF
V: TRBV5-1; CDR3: ASSLGQGAEAF
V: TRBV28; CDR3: ASSYNEQF
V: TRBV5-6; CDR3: ASSFRWQNTEAF
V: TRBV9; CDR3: ASSARLAGYNEQF
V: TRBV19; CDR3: ASSTSGVTDTQY
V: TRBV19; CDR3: ASSIGLSYNEQF
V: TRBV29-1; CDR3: SAGGRDNYGYT
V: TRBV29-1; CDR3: SVEDRAGYEQY
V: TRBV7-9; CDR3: ASRAPGASGEQF
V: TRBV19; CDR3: ASSIRAPRDYGYT
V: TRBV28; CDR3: ASSLFVGSGTSGRVRSETQY
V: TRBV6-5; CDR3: ASSRSLSSYEQY
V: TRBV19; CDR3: ASRTGQGRYGYT
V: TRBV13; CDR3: ASRLRGEGQPQH
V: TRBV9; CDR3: ASSARGGFTKDTQY
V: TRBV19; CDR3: ASSRQGEGGELF